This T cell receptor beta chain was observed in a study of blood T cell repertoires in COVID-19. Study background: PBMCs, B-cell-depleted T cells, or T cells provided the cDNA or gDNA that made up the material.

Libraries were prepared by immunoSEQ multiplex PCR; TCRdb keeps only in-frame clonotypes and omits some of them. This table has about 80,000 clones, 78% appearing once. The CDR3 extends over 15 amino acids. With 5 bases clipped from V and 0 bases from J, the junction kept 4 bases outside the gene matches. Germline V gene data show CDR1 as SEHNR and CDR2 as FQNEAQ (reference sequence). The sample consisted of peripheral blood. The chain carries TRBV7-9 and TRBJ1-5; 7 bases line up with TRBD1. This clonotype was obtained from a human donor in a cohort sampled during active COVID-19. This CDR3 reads CASSAGQISNQPQHF. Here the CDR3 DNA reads TGTGCCAGCAGCGCGGGACAGATTAGCAATCAGCCCCAGCATTTT.